This T cell receptor (beta chain) emerged from a study of T cells in Graves' hyperthyroidism and ophthalmopathy. General study findings and limits: Blood also contained most expanded thyroid clonotypes above 0.001.

The investigators amplified TCR beta CDR3 regions from RNA transcripts. HTBI primers were the set used in a first-round RT-PCR of the TCR CDR3. TCRdb redid the calling of the multiplex PCR reads with MiXCR, one entry per CDR3 protein. This sample has under 350,000 distinct CDR3 sequences, with 17% found just once. The germline V gene has CDR1 SGDLS and CDR2 YYNGEE. The CDR3 is made up of 15 amino acids. V shed 0 bases and J 0 bases; nucleotides not matched to a gene: 2. Each ophthalmopathy patient scored at least 3 on the Clinical Activity Score and at least 4 on NOSPECS grade, with duration under 3 months. Diagnosing involved the use of clinical symptoms, serum thyroxine and TRAb, thyroid ultrasound and orbital computed tomography. PBMCs were collected from an approximately 9 ml volume of fresh peripheral blood. At least ten counts were recorded for this clonotype. Its antigen remains unidentified.

The sequence was collected from an older woman with Graves' ophthalmopathy. Sequencing input: blood. The chain employs TRBV9 and TRBJ1-1; 7 bases are shared with TRBD1. CDR3 residues: CASSVGGGLNTEAFF. DNA of the CDR3: TGTGCCAGCAGCGTAGGAGGGGGCTTGAACACTGAAGCTTTCTTT.